A selection of T cell receptor beta chains follows, all from one sample in a study of T cells in Graves' hyperthyroidism and ophthalmopathy. Using its own MiXCR run on the multiplex PCR reads, TCRdb lists one record per CDR3 protein. The data hold roughly 500,000 distinct CDR3 sequences, with under 60% observed a single time. The source material was peripheral blood or thyroid tissue (not recorded which). Receptors originate from an adult woman with Graves' disease, either hyperthyroidism or ophthalmopathy (not recorded which). The CDR3 runs from the conserved cysteine through the conserved F or W. The order of the fields is V gene, J gene, D gene, clone size, CDR3 DNA, CDR3 protein. The D gene is left open where the match is weak. A clone size is listed for some rows: how often the clone was seen (once, few, many), or a class if it is expanded.

v_gene: TRBV5-1; j_gene: TRBJ2-7; d_gene: TRBD2; abundance: .; CDR3nt: TGCGCCAGCAGCCTTGGACTAGCGGGATCCTCCGAGCAGTACTTC; CDR3aa: CASSLGLAGSSEQYF
v_gene: TRBV10-3; j_gene: TRBJ1-2; d_gene: TRBD1; abundance: .; CDR3nt: TGTGCCATCAATCCGGAGGGACAGACTAACTATGGCTACACCTTC; CDR3aa: CAINPEGQTNYGYTF
v_gene: TRBV3-1; j_gene: TRBJ1-2; d_gene: TRBD1; abundance: .; CDR3nt: TGTGCCAGCAGCCAGAGGACAGGGTTAGGCTACACCTTC; CDR3aa: CASSQRTGLGYTF
v_gene: TRBV20-1; j_gene: TRBJ1-6; d_gene: .; abundance: .; CDR3nt: TGCAGTGCTCATACACAGGCCCCGGGTTCACCCCTCCACTTT; CDR3aa: CSAHTQAPGSPLHF
v_gene: TRBV9; j_gene: TRBJ1-1; d_gene: .; abundance: .; CDR3nt: TGTGCCAGCAGCAAGGGACCCGGGCGAGGAAGAAACACTGAAGCTTTCTTT; CDR3aa: CASSKGPGRGRNTEAFF
v_gene: TRBV7-9; j_gene: TRBJ2-5; d_gene: TRBD1; abundance: .; CDR3nt: TGTGCCAGCAGCATCGGGACAGGGCAAGAGACCCAGTACTTC; CDR3aa: CASSIGTGQETQYF
v_gene: TRBV10-3; j_gene: TRBJ1-1; d_gene: .; abundance: .; CDR3nt: TGTGCCATCACCGGGGGCTCGGATACTGAAGCTTTCTTT; CDR3aa: CAITGGSDTEAFF
v_gene: TRBV2; j_gene: TRBJ2-5; d_gene: .; abundance: .; CDR3nt: TGTGCCAGCAGGCCGGAGGGGATGATGGAGACCCAGTACTTC; CDR3aa: CASRPEGMMETQYF
v_gene: TRBV20-1; j_gene: TRBJ1-5; d_gene: .; abundance: once; CDR3nt: TGCAGTGCTCCAAAAGGCTCCAATCAGCCCCAGCATTTT; CDR3aa: CSAPKGSNQPQHF
v_gene: TRBV2; j_gene: TRBJ1-1; d_gene: .; abundance: .; CDR3nt: TGTGCCAGCACCGTAAGGGGCAGACGGGTGGGCACTGAAGCTTTCTTT; CDR3aa: CASTVRGRRVGTEAFF
v_gene: TRBV24-1; j_gene: TRBJ2-7; d_gene: TRBD1; abundance: many; CDR3nt: TGTGCCACCAGTGATTCCGGGACAGGGGGGGCCTACGAGCAGTACTTC; CDR3aa: CATSDSGTGGAYEQYF
v_gene: TRBV5-1; j_gene: TRBJ2-7; d_gene: .; abundance: many; CDR3nt: TGCGCCAGCAGCTTGTATTTGGGACACTCCTACGAGCAGTACTTC; CDR3aa: CASSLYLGHSYEQYF
v_gene: TRBV7-3; j_gene: TRBJ2-5; d_gene: TRBD1; abundance: .; CDR3nt: TGTGCCAGCAGCAAGGGACAGCCCCAAGAGACCCAGTACTTC; CDR3aa: CASSKGQPQETQYF
v_gene: TRBV20-1; j_gene: TRBJ2-5; d_gene: .; abundance: once; CDR3nt: TGCAGTGCAAGCAGACAAGAGACCCAGTACTTC; CDR3aa: CSASRQETQYF
v_gene: TRBV7-9; j_gene: TRBJ1-6; d_gene: .; abundance: .; CDR3nt: TGTGCCAGCAGCCAAGACCGTCGACGGCAGAATTCACCCCTCCACTTT; CDR3aa: CASSQDRRRQNSPLHF
v_gene: TRBV6-2/TRBV6-3; j_gene: TRBJ1-2; d_gene: .; abundance: .; CDR3nt: TGTGCCAGCTCCCTCCAGCGGGGCTATGGCTACACCTTC; CDR3aa: CASSLQRGYGYTF
v_gene: TRBV29-1; j_gene: TRBJ1-1; d_gene: TRBD1; abundance: many; CDR3nt: TGCAGCGTGGGACAGGGGAGGGATTCTGAAGCTTTCTTT; CDR3aa: CSVGQGRDSEAFF
v_gene: TRBV7-2; j_gene: TRBJ2-2; d_gene: .; abundance: few; CDR3nt: TGTGCCAGCAGCTTAGCGGGGGTGAACACCGGGGAGCTGTTTTTT; CDR3aa: CASSLAGVNTGELFF
v_gene: TRBV20-1; j_gene: TRBJ2-5; d_gene: TRBD2; abundance: many; CDR3nt: TGCAGTGCGACTAGCGATCAAGAGACCCAGTACTTC; CDR3aa: CSATSDQETQYF
v_gene: TRBV29-1; j_gene: TRBJ1-1; d_gene: .; abundance: .; CDR3nt: TGCAGCGTTGTCCGCGACGCGGGGGCTTTCTTT; CDR3aa: CSVVRDAGAFF
v_gene: TRBV2; j_gene: TRBJ1-1; d_gene: TRBD1; abundance: .; CDR3nt: TGTGCCACCCATGACGGGACAGGGGAAAAGGGGACTGAAGCTTTCTTT; CDR3aa: CATHDGTGEKGTEAFF
v_gene: TRBV7-2; j_gene: TRBJ1-6; d_gene: .; abundance: .; CDR3nt: TGTGCCAGCATCTGGGGGAGCTCACCCCTCCACTTT; CDR3aa: CASIWGSSPLHF
v_gene: TRBV2; j_gene: TRBJ2-2; d_gene: TRBD2; abundance: many; CDR3nt: TGTGCCAGCAGCGTTAGCGGGGGATACACCGGGGAGCTGTTTTTT; CDR3aa: CASSVSGGYTGELFF
v_gene: TRBV24-1; j_gene: TRBJ1-2; d_gene: .; abundance: .; CDR3nt: TGTGCCTGGAGTGTACATCGGGGAACCGGTGGCTACACCTTC; CDR3aa: CAWSVHRGTGGYTF
v_gene: TRBV12-3/TRBV12-4; j_gene: TRBJ1-5; d_gene: .; abundance: many; CDR3nt: TGTGCCAGCAGGGGAGGGGACTCCTACAATCAGCCCCAGCATTTT; CDR3aa: CASRGGDSYNQPQHF
v_gene: TRBV29-1; j_gene: TRBJ1-1; d_gene: .; abundance: .; CDR3nt: TGCAGCGTTGTAACCGGGGGGCAGTCGAACACTGAAGCTTTCTTT; CDR3aa: CSVVTGGQSNTEAFF
v_gene: TRBV7-9; j_gene: TRBJ1-1; d_gene: .; abundance: .; CDR3nt: TGTGCCAGCAGCCCCTCTAGAGAGGGCAAAGCTTTCTTT; CDR3aa: CASSPSREGKAFF
v_gene: TRBV6-6; j_gene: TRBJ1-1; d_gene: .; abundance: many; CDR3nt: TGTGCCAGCAGTTCCCAGGGTTTTCGAGCTTTCTTT; CDR3aa: CASSSQGFRAFF
v_gene: TRBV3-1; j_gene: TRBJ2-5; d_gene: TRBD2; abundance: .; CDR3nt: TGTGCCAGCAGATTCCCGGGACTAGCGGGAGAGACCCAGTACTTC; CDR3aa: CASRFPGLAGETQYF
v_gene: TRBV4-1; j_gene: TRBJ2-5; d_gene: .; abundance: many; CDR3nt: TGCGCCAGCAGCCAAGGCGGAGTGGGGAGCAAGACGACCCAGTACTTC; CDR3aa: CASSQGGVGSKTTQYF
v_gene: TRBV10-3; j_gene: TRBJ1-5; d_gene: .; abundance: .; CDR3nt: TGTGCCATCAGTAAACAGGGCTATGAGGAGCCCCAGCATTTT; CDR3aa: CAISKQGYEEPQHF
v_gene: TRBV4-2; j_gene: TRBJ1-2; d_gene: TRBD1; abundance: .; CDR3nt: TGTGCCAGCAGCCCCGAGGGGGCCACGGCCTACACCTTC; CDR3aa: CASSPEGATAYTF
v_gene: TRBV11-2; j_gene: TRBJ2-1; d_gene: .; abundance: .; CDR3nt: TGTGCCAGCAGCTTAGACTCAGACTACAATGAGCAGTTCTTC; CDR3aa: CASSLDSDYNEQFF
v_gene: TRBV6-1; j_gene: TRBJ1-5; d_gene: .; abundance: few; CDR3nt: TGTGCCAGCAGTCCGAGGGGAATGAAGGGGACGGGTGTGCATCAGCCCCAGCATTTT; CDR3aa: CASSPRGMKGTGVHQPQHF
v_gene: TRBV7-2; j_gene: TRBJ2-5; d_gene: TRBD2; abundance: many; CDR3nt: TGTGCCAGCAGCCTAAACACGGGACTAGCGGGAGCAGAGACCCAGTACTTC; CDR3aa: CASSLNTGLAGAETQYF
v_gene: TRBV15; j_gene: TRBJ1-6; d_gene: .; abundance: few; CDR3nt: TGTGCCACCAGCAGGGTCAGGCAGGGTAATTCACCCCTCCACTTT; CDR3aa: CATSRVRQGNSPLHF
v_gene: TRBV14; j_gene: TRBJ1-1; d_gene: .; abundance: many; CDR3nt: TGTGCCAGCAGCCTCCCAGGGCTGTCTACCACTGAAGCTTTCTTT; CDR3aa: CASSLPGLSTTEAFF